Listed below are T cell receptor beta chains from one sample, sequenced in a study of cytomegalovirus exposure and HLA in healthy donors. Some clones are missing from TCRdb's copy, which holds only in-frame ones; the method was immunoSEQ multiplex PCR. The top ten hold about 4.9% of the sample, which has about 150,000 clones, about 76% seen once. The sample taken for sequencing was PBMCs. These receptors all come from a woman in her late teens or twenties in good health and CMV-seropositive. Each CDR3 is given with its conserved first and last residue.

j_call v_call cdr3_aa
TRBJ1-4 TRBV5-1 CASSLEVSGRGREKLFF
TRBJ2-3 TRBV29-1 CSVELGRGDTQYF
TRBJ1-1 TRBV14 CASSPGQGNVWTEAFF
TRBJ2-7 TRBV27 CASSLQDSSYEQYF
TRBJ1-2 TRBV30 CAWTSQGAGVGYTF
TRBJ1-1 TRBV6-5 CASSYAQGATEAFF
TRBJ1-1 TRBV7-9 CSSSPFPMTGSGANTEAFF
TRBJ2-3 TRBV27 CASSLYSGVADTQYF
TRBJ1-1 TRBV10-3 CATTGSTEAFF
TRBJ2-5 TRBV5-4 CASSLGHGGLETQYF
TRBJ2-2 TRBV7-3 CASSPVAAPGELFF
TRBJ2-7 TRBV7-9 CASSLVSGPGTAYEQYF
TRBJ2-7 TRBV7-2 CASSSSGDSYEQYF
TRBJ1-1 TRBV7-9 CSSRSLPTGTSTEAFF
TRBJ2-2 TRBV5-1 CASSAGTANTGELFF
TRBJ1-2 TRBV21-1 CASSKVGRQGNGYTF
TRBJ2-1 TRBV5-4 CASSLYGGGNNEQFF
TRBJ1-2 TRBV4-3 CASSQSEQAVNYGYTF
TRBJ2-2 TRBV27 CASSWGTNTGELFF
TRBJ1-3 TRBV25-1 CASRLSGSGSGNTIYF
TRBJ1-1 TRBV11-2 CASSFTRTGTLIEAFF
NA TRBV29-1 CSARPGQGISYEQYF
TRBJ1-5 TRBV6-1 CASSAPLQNQPQHF
TRBJ2-7 TRBV6-5 CASSYSSGGSYEQYF
TRBJ2-3 TRBV7-2 CASSLSVPLGSTDTQYF
TRBJ1-1 TRBV2 CASSVESFNTEAFF
TRBJ1-5 TRBV27 CASSLAAAINQPQHF
TRBJ2-1 TRBV2 CASSGTSVNEQFF
TRBJ2-3 TRBV11-3 CASSSGAGSTDTQYF